This is a list of T cell receptor beta chains from one sample in a study of T cells in Graves' hyperthyroidism and ophthalmopathy. TCRdb passed the multiplex PCR reads through MiXCR, listing each CDR3 protein once. The sample carries approximately 740,000 distinct CDR3 sequences, about 14% recorded once. Material: blood. The receptors derive from a woman under 30 with Graves' hyperthyroidism. Each CDR3 is given with its conserved first and last residue. A D gene is named only where the DNA matches it firmly. The listing skips clone size in some rows; elsewhere it reads once, few, many or a size class.

CDR3: CASSSAPTNRGPYNEQFF; DNA: TGTGCCAGCAGTTCAGCGCCTACAAACAGGGGGCCTTACAATGAGCAGTTCTTC; size: -; length: 18; J: TRBJ2-1; V: TRBV27; D: TRBD1
CDR3: CASSSSWVNSNQPQHF; DNA: TGTGCCAGCAGTTCATCCTGGGTGAATAGCAATCAGCCCCAGCATTTT; size: few; length: 16; J: TRBJ1-5; V: TRBV27; D: -
CDR3: CASSVSRVETQYF; DNA: TGTGCCAGCAGCGTTAGCAGGGTTGAGACCCAGTACTTC; size: many; length: 13; J: TRBJ2-5; V: TRBV7-9; D: -
CDR3: CSVGSTPLSEAFF; DNA: TGCAGCGTTGGATCGACCCCTCTCTCTGAAGCTTTCTTT; size: few; length: 13; J: TRBJ1-1; V: TRBV29-1; D: -
CDR3: CASSGTGDLTEAFF; DNA: TGTGCCAGCAGCGGAACAGGGGACCTAACTGAAGCTTTCTTT; size: -; length: 14; J: TRBJ1-1; V: TRBV9; D: TRBD1
CDR3: CSPDRRNSPLHF; DNA: TGCAGTCCGGACAGAAGGAATTCACCCCTCCACTTT; size: -; length: 12; J: TRBJ1-6; V: TRBV20-1; D: -
CDR3: CASSASWDSQETQYF; DNA: TGTGCCAGCAGTGCATCCTGGGACAGCCAAGAGACCCAGTACTTC; size: few; length: 15; J: TRBJ2-5; V: TRBV6-4; D: TRBD1
CDR3: CASSEVVPALEQYF; DNA: TGTGCCAGCAGTGAAGTGGTCCCAGCCTTGGAGCAGTACTTC; size: many; length: 14; J: TRBJ2-7; V: TRBV2; D: -
CDR3: CASSSRTSGRVGNEQFF; DNA: TGTGCCAGCAGCTCCCGGACTAGCGGGAGAGTAGGGAATGAGCAGTTCTTC; size: few; length: 17; J: TRBJ2-1; V: TRBV7-9; D: TRBD2
CDR3: CASSQGGGAEAFF; DNA: TGTGCCAGCAGCCAAGGGGGGGGTGCTGAAGCTTTCTTT; size: -; length: 13; J: TRBJ1-1; V: TRBV3-1; D: -
CDR3: CASSQDNIGSGYTF; DNA: TGTGCCAGCAGCCAAGATAATATAGGGTCTGGCTACACCTTC; size: -; length: 14; J: TRBJ1-2; V: TRBV4-2; D: -
CDR3: CSARDAREALQETQYF; DNA: TGCAGTGCTAGAGATGCCCGGGAGGCCCTTCAAGAGACCCAGTACTTC; size: few; length: 16; J: TRBJ2-5; V: TRBV20-1; D: TRBD2
CDR3: CASSLHGSLYGYTF; DNA: TGTGCCAGCAGCTTGCACGGCAGCCTCTATGGCTACACCTTC; size: many; length: 14; J: TRBJ1-2; V: TRBV5-6; D: -
CDR3: CASSGTGGAFSTEAFF; DNA: TGTGCCAGCAGCGGTACAGGGGGCGCGTTTAGCACTGAAGCTTTCTTT; size: many; length: 16; J: TRBJ1-1; V: TRBV11-3; D: TRBD1
CDR3: CAWSAVLANTGELFF; DNA: TGTGCCTGGAGTGCTGTTCTTGCGAACACCGGGGAGCTGTTTTTT; size: -; length: 15; J: TRBJ2-2; V: TRBV30; D: -
CDR3: CASSSGWVQPQHF; DNA: TGTGCCAGTAGTTCCGGGTGGGTACAGCCCCAGCATTTT; size: many; length: 13; J: TRBJ1-5; V: TRBV19; D: -
CDR3: CASSKGQLQVDQPQHF; DNA: TGTGCCAGTAGTAAGGGACAGCTCCAAGTCGATCAGCCCCAGCATTTT; size: -; length: 16; J: TRBJ1-5; V: TRBV6-1; D: TRBD1